Below are 30 T cell receptor beta chains sequenced from a single sample in a study of blood T cell repertoires in COVID-19. Measured with immunoSEQ multiplex PCR; TCRdb has only the in-frame clones, and not every one. Here the sample spans about 280,000 clones, approximately 83% being singletons. Sequencing was done on a sample of peripheral blood. The receptors shown here come from a woman aged 25 to 39 who had recovered from COVID-19.

This rearrangement joins TRBV9 to TRBJ1-1; the D is unclear. The V end was cut by 3 bases, the J end by 0 bases, with 12 bases between. CDR3 length: 15 residues. CDR1 and CDR2 from the germline V gene are SGDLS and YYNGEE. As DNA, the CDR3 is TGTGCCAGCAGCGGCGGGGTAGACATGAACACTGAAGCTTTCTTT. Translation gives CASSGGVDMNTEAFF.

CDR3 region: CASSLESHAGELFF. The CDR3 DNA reads as TGTGCCAGCAGCTTAGAGAGCCACGCCGGGGAGCTGTTTTTT. The chain carries TRBV7-6 and TRBJ2-2; D call uncertain. Per germline, CDR1 SGHVS and CDR2 FNYEAQ. Trimming cost V 1 base and J 6 bases, with 9 bases left between them. The CDR3 contains 14 residues.

The gene calls are TRBV15 and TRBJ2-5; TRBD2 matches 8 bases. CDR1 is LNHNV and CDR2 is YYDKDF in the germline V gene (reference sequence). With 3 bases clipped from V and 4 bases from J, the junction kept 4 bases outside the gene matches. CDR3 length: 14 amino acids. The DNA for the CDR3 is TGTGCCACCAGCAGCGACGCGGGGGGAGAGACCCAGTACTTC. It encodes CATSSDAGGETQYF.

This sequence joins TRBV28 and TRBJ1-2; tentatively, D is TRBD1 (5 bases). The CDR3 extends over 16 amino acids. The V end was cut by 4 bases, the J end by 4 bases, with 19 bases between. Per germline, CDR1 MDHEN and CDR2 SYDVKM. Written as DNA, the CDR3 is TGTGCCAGCAGTTCCCCCACGGACACGTATTCCTATGGCTACACCTTC. Amino acids: CASSSPTDTYSYGYTF.

About this clone itself: In the same sample, other DNA sequences code for this CDR3. The V and J genes are TRBV12-3 or TRBV12-4 and TRBJ2-7; D is perhaps TRBD1 (6 bases). Trimming stripped 6 bases from V and 5 bases from J, with 8 bases between. This CDR3 has 11 amino acids. CDR3 sequence reads: CASSYRDEQYF. CDR3 DNA sequence: TGTGCCAGCAGCTACAGGGACGAGCAGTACTTC.

CDR3: CASSFGDRGRNEQFF. The CDR3 bases are TGTGCCAGCAGTTTCGGGGACAGGGGGCGAAATGAGCAGTTCTTC. The chain joins TRBV28 to TRBJ2-1, with 12 positions matching TRBD1. After removal of 3 bases from V and 7 bases from J, the junction contained 4 bases not matched to a gene. Germline loops: CDR1 MDHEN, CDR2 SYDVKM. This CDR3 comprises 15 residues.

The chain has TRBV27 and TRBJ1-6; TRBD1 matches 8 bases. Germline loops: CDR1 MNHEY, CDR2 SMNVEV (reference sequence). The CDR3 is 13 amino acids. J lost 10 bases, V lost 9 bases, and 8 bases had no gene match. The CDR3 spells CASTGTGRSPLHF. DNA of the CDR3: TGTGCCAGTACCGGGACAGGACGATCACCCCTCCACTTT.

The CDR3 nucleotides are TGCGCCAGCAGCTTGGACCAGGGGGGCAATCAGCCCCAGCATTTT. Protein: CASSLDQGGNQPQHF. The gene calls are TRBV5-1 and TRBJ1-5, with 7 bases that match TRBD1. The CDR3 has 15 amino acids. Germline V lookup: CDR1 SGHRS, CDR2 YFSETQ. Trimming took 0 bases from V and 2 from J; bases not matched to a gene: 2. Drawing the rest from reference TRBV5-1 and TRBJ1-5, the complete variable domain is KAGVTQTPRYLIKTRGQQVTLSCSPISGHRSVSWYQQTPGQGLQFLFEYFSETQRNKGNFPGRFSGRQFSNSRSEMNVSTLELGDSALYLCASSLDQGGNQPQHFGDGTRLSIL.

The sample holds a few counts of this clone. The genes are TRBV7-6 and TRBJ2-2, with 7 bases identical to TRBD1. The CDR3 runs to 16 residues. Germline V gene sequence: CDR1 SGHVS, CDR2 FNYEAQ. V shed 5 bases and J 2 bases; nucleotides not matched to a gene: 8. CDR3 in DNA: TGTGCCAGCAGCAAAACAGGGGTCTCAAACACCGGGGAGCTGTTTTTT. This encodes CASSKTGVSNTGELFF.

The genes are TRBV7-3 and TRBJ2-7; the D gene is possibly TRBD1 (5 bases). Germline V gives CDR1 SGHTA, CDR2 FQGTGA. The V end was cut by 5 bases, the J end by 5 bases, with 13 bases between. The CDR3 sequence is 13 residues long. CDR3 amino acids: CASSPDQGNEQYF. The CDR3 DNA is TGTGCCAGCAGCCCCGACCAGGGTAACGAGCAGTACTTC.

The chain recombines TRBV30 with TRBJ2-3; TRBD2 agrees at 7 bases. The CDR3 has 13 residues. J lost 2 bases, V lost 8 bases, and 7 bases had no gene match. Germline CDR1 is GTSNPN and CDR2 is SVGIG (reference sequence). CDR3 nucleotides: TGTGCCGGAGAAGCGGGAACCACAGATACGCAGTATTTT. Its protein product is CAGEAGTTDTQYF.

This clone has only one observation. This chain uses TRBV5-1 with TRBJ2-1, with 12 bases matching TRBD1. CDR1 is SGHRS and CDR2 is YFSETQ in the germline V gene. Trimming removed 6 bases from V and 2 bases from J; junction bases left unmatched: 6. The CDR3 loop spans 16 amino acids. As DNA, the CDR3 is TGCGCCAGCATCGCGGGACAGGGGGCCACCTACAATGAGCAGTTCTTC. This encodes CASIAGQGATYNEQFF.

The chain joins TRBV5-1 to TRBJ1-6; 8 bases fit TRBD1. J was trimmed by 9 bases and V by 4 bases; bases with no gene match: 6. Germline V gives CDR1 SGHRS, CDR2 YFSETQ. This CDR3 spans 14 amino acids. The CDR3 nucleotides read TGCGCCAGCAGCATAGCAGGGGGCGGTTCACCCCTCCACTTT. Its protein product is CASSIAGGGSPLHF.

The genes are TRBV27 and TRBJ2-3; perhaps TRBD2 as D (5 bases). The CDR3 contains 13 residues. The V end lost 4 bases, the J end lost 6 bases, and 11 bases lay between the germline ends. CDR1 and CDR2 (germline): MNHEY, SMNVEV (reference sequence). CDR3 residues: CASSYTAGDTQYF. The DNA of the CDR3 is TGTGCCAGCAGTTACACCGCGGGTGATACGCAGTATTTT.

V usage is TRBV6-5 and J usage is TRBJ1-5, with 9 bases matching TRBD1. The CDR3 spans 15 residues. V lost 4 bases and J lost 7; bases outside the gene matches: 8. Germline CDR1 reads MNHEY; CDR2 reads SVGAGI. The CDR3 protein is CASSSGQGIRQPQHF. DNA for the CDR3: TGTGCCAGCAGTTCCGGACAGGGGATAAGACAGCCCCAGCATTTT.

The chain recombines TRBV29-1 with TRBJ1-2; TRBD1 aligns across 7 bases. In germline, CDR1 is SQVTM, CDR2 ANQGSEA. The CDR3 length is 11 residues. V lost 8 bases to trimming and J lost 4 bases; unmatched junction nucleotides: 4. CDR3 DNA: TGCAGCTCCCGGGACAGCTATGGCTACACCTTC. Amino acids: CSSRDSYGYTF.

The chain uses TRBV29-1 and TRBJ2-7, with TRBD1 identical over 11 bases. The CDR3 totals 12 residues. The germline gives CDR1 SQVTM, CDR2 ANQGSEA. Trimming took 6 bases from V and 7 from J; bases not matched to a gene: 5. CDR3 sequence reads: CSVGDRGLEQYF. The CDR3 DNA reads as TGCAGCGTGGGGGACAGGGGGTTGGAGCAGTACTTC.

This chain joins TRBV30 and TRBJ1-4; 10 nucleotides line up with TRBD1. Trimming took 2 bases from V and 10 from J; bases not matched to a gene: 7. The CDR3 loop spans 14 amino acids. Germline assignment: CDR1 GTSNPN and CDR2 SVGIG (reference sequence). The DNA for the CDR3 is TGTGCCTGGAGTCCAAGGACAGGGGGGATAAAACTGTTTTTT. Translating it yields CAWSPRTGGIKLFF.

This clone has just a few counts. The genes are TRBV7-2 and TRBJ2-3; 12 bases align to TRBD2. V was pared by 5 bases and J by 6 bases, with 6 bases of the junction left unmatched. Germline CDR1 SGHTA, CDR2 FQGNSA. The CDR3 is 15 residues long. The CDR3 nucleotides are TGTGCCAGCAGCCTAAGACTAGCGGGAGCGGATACGCAGTATTTT. Translated: CASSLRLAGADTQYF. The full variable domain, with the rest looked up from reference TRBV7-2 and TRBJ2-3, is GAGVSQSPSNKVTEKGKDVELRCDPISGHTALYWYRQSLGQGLEFLIYFQGNSAPDKSGLPSDRFSAERTGGSVSTLTIQRTQQEDSAVYLCASSLRLAGADTQYFGPGTRLTVL.

The chain employs TRBV6-5 and TRBJ1-5; D gene ambiguous. This CDR3 has 15 residues. V gave up 7 bases and J gave up 0 bases, with 13 bases separating them. Per the germline V gene, CDR1 is MNHEY and CDR2 is SVGAGI. The CDR3 here is CASTRGSGSNQPQHF. In DNA, the CDR3 is TGTGCCAGCACACGTGGTAGTGGTAGCAATCAGCCCCAGCATTTT.

The chain uses TRBV6-5 and TRBJ2-1, with 10 positions matching TRBD1. The CDR3 spans 15 residues. The trim removed 5 bases at V and 3 bases at J, leaving 4 bases unmatched. The V gene's germline CDR1 is MNHEY and CDR2 SVGAGI. CDR3 region: CASSSWTGGYNEQFF. The CDR3 DNA sequence: TGTGCCAGCAGTAGCTGGACAGGGGGCTACAATGAGCAGTTCTTC.

The chain couples TRBV28 to TRBJ2-7, with 12 bases fitting TRBD2. This CDR3 region has 13 residues. V shed 8 bases, J shed 7 bases, and the junction held 6 bases outside the gene matches. Germline assignment: CDR1 MDHEN and CDR2 SYDVKM. The CDR3 nucleotides are TGTGCCAGCCTGGGACTAGCGGGTACAGAGCAGTACTTC. Protein sequence: CASLGLAGTEQYF.

This clone showed up just once. The chain is built from TRBV2 and TRBJ2-7; maybe TRBD1 (6 bases). The ends were cut back, 3 bases at V and 5 bases at J, with 14 bases in the middle. The CDR3 loop spans 14 amino acids. Germline V CDR1 and CDR2: SNHLY, FYNNEI. CDR3 region: CASSDEGVKNEQYF. DNA for the CDR3: TGTGCCAGCAGTGACGAGGGGGTCAAGAACGAGCAGTACTTC.

This clone was seen once. The V call is TRBV28, the J call TRBJ2-3; 10 bases align to TRBD2. From germline, CDR1 is MDHEN and CDR2 SYDVKM. J lost 6 bases, V lost 8 bases, and 11 bases had no gene match. The CDR3 spans 15 residues. The CDR3 reads CASSRASGSPDTQYF. Written as DNA, the CDR3 is TGTGCCAGCTCTCGGGCTAGCGGGAGCCCTGATACGCAGTATTTT.

The V and J genes are TRBV28 and TRBJ1-1; D is possibly TRBD1 (6 bases). This CDR3 comprises 14 residues. V lost 3 bases to trimming and J lost 2 bases, with 10 bases between them. Per germline, CDR1 MDHEN and CDR2 SYDVKM. The CDR3 sequence: CASSFGQFNTEAFF. CDR3 bases: TGTGCCAGCAGTTTCGGACAGTTCAACACTGAAGCTTTCTTT.

The V gene is TRBV28, the J gene TRBJ1-2, with a weak D call TRBD1 (6 bases). The CDR3 sequence is 14 residues long. V was shortened by 6 bases and J by 5 bases, with 16 bases between the two germline ends. In germline, CDR1 is MDHEN, CDR2 SYDVKM. The CDR3, as DNA: TGTGCCAGCAGCTCTCTAACAGGGCTGTATGGCTACACCTTC. Translated, it gives CASSSLTGLYGYTF.

V and J are TRBV19 and TRBJ1-5; no definite D call. Trimming took 1 base from V and 10 from J, leaving 14 bases between them. Germline V gene data show CDR1 as LNHDA and CDR2 as SQIVND (reference sequence). This CDR3 contains 14 residues. CDR3 sequence reads: CASSIGQALPPQHF. CDR3 bases: TGTGCCAGTAGTATAGGGCAGGCTCTCCCCCCCCAGCATTTT.

This chain links TRBV20-1 with TRBJ2-7; D is ambiguous. Germline V gives CDR1 DFQATT, CDR2 SNEGSKA (reference sequence). Trimming cost V 3 bases and J 7 bases, with 22 bases left between them. The CDR3 spans 15 residues. CDR3 protein: CSASSLSLTFPEQYF. In nucleotides, the CDR3 is TGCAGTGCTAGTTCACTTAGTCTCACGTTTCCAGAGCAGTACTTC.

The rearrangement links TRBV30 to TRBJ1-2; 7 bases align to TRBD1. Germline trimming cut 7 bases from V and 4 bases from J; bases unmatched to any gene: 12. The CDR3 covers 14 residues. Germline CDR1 reads GTSNPN; CDR2 reads SVGIG (reference sequence). Here the CDR3 reads CASSGLGTAYGYTF. Here the CDR3 DNA reads TGTGCCTCATCGGGACTCGGGACAGCCTATGGCTACACCTTC.

The rearrangement uses TRBV7-2 and TRBJ1-5; D is undetermined. The CDR3 is 16 amino acids. Germline CDR1 and CDR2: SGHTA and FQGNSA. V gave up 5 bases and J gave up 4 bases, with 18 bases separating them. CDR3 protein: CASSASVGFQNQPQHF. The DNA for the CDR3 is TGTGCCAGCAGCGCGAGCGTCGGGTTCCAGAATCAGCCCCAGCATTTT. Complete variable domain (other parts from reference TRBV7-2 and TRBJ1-5): GAGVSQSPSNKVTEKGKDVELRCDPISGHTALYWYRQSLGQGLEFLIYFQGNSAPDKSGLPSDRFSAERTGGSVSTLTIQRTQQEDSAVYLCASSASVGFQNQPQHFGDGTRLSIL.